Listed here are 23 T cell receptor beta chains from one sample, sequenced in a study of OX40 agonist ivuxolimab in advanced cancers. The data were produced by immunoSEQ multiplex PCR, yet TCRdb's version contains in-frame clones alone and is incomplete. The sample carries 65,000 or so clones, 70% to 90% recorded once. This sample comprised CD4+ or CD8+ T cells sorted from blood, obtained in a trial of the OX40 agonist ivuxolimab. Receptors were obtained from an adult with an advanced solid tumor such as melanoma, head and neck, liver or kidney cancer.

This chain's CDR3 is CASSIGPGEGHEQFF. The CDR3 DNA reads TGTGCCAGTAGTATAGGGCCAGGGGAGGGTCATGAGCAGTTCTTC. The chain links TRBV19 to TRBJ2-1; perhaps TRBD2 as D (7 bases). CDR1 is LNHDA, CDR2 SQIVND, per germline (reference sequence). V lost 1 base and J 8 bases, leaving 15 bases between the germline ends. CDR3 size: 15 residues.

The genes are TRBV10-3 and TRBJ2-2, with TRBD1 matching 7 bases. After removal of 1 base from V and 3 bases from J, the junction contained 2 bases not matched to a gene. Germline V gene data show CDR1 as ENHRY and CDR2 as SYGVKD. This CDR3 contains 15 residues. The DNA of the CDR3 is TGTGCCATCAGTGAGTACAGGGGAGACACCGGGGAGCTGTTTTTT. Residues: CAISEYRGDTGELFF.

The chain recombines TRBV7-9 with TRBJ1-3; possible D gene TRBD1, 5 bases. Germline V lookup: CDR1 SEHNR, CDR2 FQNEAQ (reference sequence). Trimming cost V 1 base and J 0 bases, with 7 bases left between them. The CDR3 loop spans 15 amino acids. CDR3 sequence: CASSLEGFSGNTIYF. The CDR3 bases are TGTGCCAGCAGCTTAGAGGGGTTCTCTGGAAACACCATATATTTT.

This sequence joins TRBV19 and TRBJ2-6; maybe TRBD1 (5 bases). The V and J ends lost 6 bases and 1 base respectively, with 7 bases between them. The CDR3 contains 14 residues. Germline assignment: CDR1 LNHDA and CDR2 SQIVND (reference sequence). This CDR3 reads CASSPGSGANVLTF. The CDR3 DNA is TGTGCCAGTAGCCCAGGGTCTGGGGCCAACGTCCTGACTTTC.

The gene calls are TRBV28 and TRBJ1-1, with D perhaps TRBD1 (5 bases). V was shortened by 1 base and J by 11 bases, with 11 bases between the two germline ends. The CDR3 sequence is 12 residues long. The germline V gene encodes CDR1 MDHEN and CDR2 SYDVKM. In nucleotides, the CDR3 is TGTGCCAGCAGTTTATCCCGGCGGGGGGCTTTCTTT. This gives the protein CASSLSRRGAFF.

V and J are TRBV12-5 and TRBJ2-1; TRBD1 agrees at 9 bases. The CDR3 extends over 15 amino acids. The germline gives CDR1 LGHNT, CDR2 FRNRAP. With 4 bases clipped from V and 8 bases from J, the junction kept 9 bases outside the gene matches. The CDR3 bases are TGTGCTAGTGGTTCTGGACAGGGGAACGGAGATGAGCAGTTCTTC. Encoded protein: CASGSGQGNGDEQFF.

DNA for the CDR3: TGTGCCAGCAGTCCACAACCCGACAGGAGTTCCTACAATGAGCAGTTCTTC. The encoded protein is CASSPQPDRSSYNEQFF. The chain uses TRBV27 and TRBJ2-1; TRBD1 might be the D (6 bases). Germline V lookup: CDR1 MNHEY, CDR2 SMNVEV (reference sequence). The V and J ends lost 5 bases and 1 base respectively, with 18 bases between them. CDR3 length: 17 residues.

V is TRBV5-1 and J is TRBJ1-5; TRBD1 matches at 8 bases. Looked up from germline, CDR1 is SGHRS and CDR2 is YFSETQ. The trim removed 4 bases at V and 2 bases at J, leaving 8 bases unmatched. The CDR3 consists of 16 residues. CDR3 residues: CASSPTPGQGNQPQHF. The CDR3 DNA follows: TGCGCCAGCAGCCCAACACCGGGACAGGGCAATCAGCCCCAGCATTTT.

The genes are TRBV6-1 and TRBJ2-4; D not resolved. The germline V gene has CDR1 MNHNS and CDR2 SASEGT. The CDR3 is 11 residues long. V was shortened by 1 base and J by 8 bases, with 3 bases between the two germline ends. CDR3 nucleotide sequence: TGTGCCAGCAGTGAAGGTTACATTCAGTACTTC. It yields the protein CASSEGYIQYF.

V is TRBV9 and J is TRBJ2-7; 10 bases line up with TRBD2. The V gene's germline CDR1 is SGDLS and CDR2 YYNGEE. This CDR3 is built from 16 residues. V trimming: 4 bases; J trimming: 2 bases; junction bases outside the gene matches: 9. CDR3 residues: CASSRGLAGATYEQYF. The CDR3 DNA is TGTGCCAGCAGCCGGGGGCTAGCGGGGGCCACCTACGAGCAGTACTTC.

The table lists this clone with a few counts. The V and J genes are TRBV29-1 and TRBJ1-1, with TRBD1 matching 7 bases. The germline gives CDR1 SQVTM, CDR2 ANQGSEA. The CDR3 is made up of 14 amino acids. The junction had 5 bases not matched to a gene; V was cut back by 0 bases and J by 4 bases. CDR3 sequence (DNA): TGCAGCGTTGAAGAGCGTACAGGGGTCACTGAAGCTTTCTTT. This gives the protein CSVEERTGVTEAFF.

Note on this clone: One end of the junction does not line up with germline, which may come from a read error. The genes are TRBV27 and TRBJ2-1; perhaps TRBD2 as D (6 bases). There are 12 residues in the CDR3. CDR1 and CDR2 from the germline V gene are MNHEY and SMNVEV (reference sequence). This CDR3 is CASSLLAGQLVF. Here the CDR3 DNA reads TGTGCCAGCAGTCTATTGGCGGGGCAGTTGGTCTTC.

V and J are TRBV2 and TRBJ1-3, with no clear D. CDR3 size: 11 residues. The germline V gene has CDR1 SNHLY and CDR2 FYNNEI. Trimming left V 4 bases short and J 8 bases short, with 6 bases between. CDR3 DNA: TGTGCCAGCAGTGGAGGATACACCATATATTTT. Protein product: CASSGGYTIYF.

The chain recombines TRBV18 with TRBJ2-5; 8 bases fit TRBD2. Germline lookup yields CDR1 KGHSH and CDR2 LQKENI. The CDR3 covers 15 residues. Trimming cost V 1 base and J 1 base; bases outside gene matches: 2. CDR3 in DNA: TGTGCCAGCTCACCACTGGCGGGGGGCCAAGAGACCCAGTACTTC. Its translation: CASSPLAGGQETQYF.

The chain carries TRBV9 and TRBJ2-3; 7 bases agree with TRBD1. Trimming took 3 bases from V and 2 from J; bases not matched to a gene: 9. The CDR3 spans 16 residues. Germline V gene lookup returns CDR1 SGDLS and CDR2 YYNGEE. The CDR3 region has the DNA TGTGCCAGCAGCGCAACAGGGGAGACCTCCACAGATACGCAGTATTTT. The encoded protein is CASSATGETSTDTQYF.

The chain has TRBV12-1 and TRBJ1-2; TRBD1, the table's D call, was not compared with the DNA. TRBV12-1 is a pseudogene. The CDR3 spans 14 residues. The CDR3 DNA sequence: TGTGCCAGCAGCTTTCCCGGACAGATCCAGGGCTACACCTTC. It yields the protein CASSFPGQIQGYTF.

J is TRBJ2-3 and V is TRBV6-5; 8 positions agree with TRBD1. V lost 6 bases, J lost 7 bases, and 6 bases stayed unmatched. The CDR3 spans 13 residues. CDR1 MNHEY and CDR2 SVGAGI come from the germline V gene. The CDR3 nucleotides are TGTGCCAGCAGAGACAGGGGTCGAAATACGCAGTATTTT. It yields the protein CASRDRGRNTQYF.

The chain joins TRBV7-2 to TRBJ2-5, with D perhaps TRBD2 (5 bases). V lost 5 bases and J lost 1, with 11 bases in between. CDR1 SGHTA and CDR2 FQGNSA come from the germline V gene. This CDR3 spans 14 amino acids. As DNA, the CDR3 is TGTGCCAGCAGCCAAGGAGGATTCCAAGAGACCCAGTACTTC. Translated: CASSQGGFQETQYF.

The chain is built from TRBV11-2 and TRBJ1-2, with D possibly being TRBD1 (5 bases). Trimming cost V 8 bases and J 6 bases, with 13 bases left between them. The CDR3 covers 12 residues. Germline loops: CDR1 SGHAT, CDR2 FQNNGV. The CDR3 DNA is TGTGCCAGCTCCGGGGGTGGGGATGGCTACACCTTC. Its protein is CASSGGGDGYTF.

This clone was seen just once. The chain is built from TRBV7-7 and TRBJ2-2; 10 positions agree with TRBD1. V trimming: 5 bases; J trimming: 6 bases; junction bases outside the gene matches: 6. This CDR3 spans 15 amino acids. Germline lookup yields CDR1 SSHAT and CDR2 FNYEAQ (reference sequence). The CDR3 loop is CASSLDGTGAGELFF. The CDR3 region has the DNA TGTGCCAGCAGCCTAGACGGGACAGGGGCCGGGGAGCTGTTTTTT.

There are a few counts of this clone. V gene TRBV7-9 combines with J gene TRBJ2-7; D gene uncertain. This CDR3 is built from 14 residues. CDR1 and CDR2 (germline): SEHNR, FQNEAQ (reference sequence). V dropped 5 bases and J dropped 1 base, with 12 bases sitting between them. The CDR3 spells CASSPLPSSYEQYF. Written as DNA, the CDR3 is TGTGCCAGCAGCCCTCTTCCGAGTTCCTACGAGCAGTACTTC.

This clone was picked up one time. The chain uses TRBV30 and TRBJ2-3, with D perhaps TRBD2 (5 bases). CDR3 length: 14 amino acids. Per germline, CDR1 GTSNPN and CDR2 SVGIG (reference sequence). The V and J ends lost 3 bases and 2 bases respectively, with 12 bases between them. The CDR3 DNA reads TGTGCCTGGAGGAGGGATTCGGACACAGATACGCAGTATTTT. It specifies CAWRRDSDTDTQYF.

The chain links TRBV6-5 to TRBJ1-2; D uncertain. The CDR3 covers 14 residues. CDR1 MNHEY and CDR2 SVGAGI come from the germline V gene. The germline V and J ends were trimmed by 4 bases and 3 bases, with 12 bases remaining between them. In DNA form, the CDR3 reads TGTGCCAGCAGTTCCCCTCCGGAGGACTATGGCTACACCTTC. This encodes CASSSPPEDYGYTF.